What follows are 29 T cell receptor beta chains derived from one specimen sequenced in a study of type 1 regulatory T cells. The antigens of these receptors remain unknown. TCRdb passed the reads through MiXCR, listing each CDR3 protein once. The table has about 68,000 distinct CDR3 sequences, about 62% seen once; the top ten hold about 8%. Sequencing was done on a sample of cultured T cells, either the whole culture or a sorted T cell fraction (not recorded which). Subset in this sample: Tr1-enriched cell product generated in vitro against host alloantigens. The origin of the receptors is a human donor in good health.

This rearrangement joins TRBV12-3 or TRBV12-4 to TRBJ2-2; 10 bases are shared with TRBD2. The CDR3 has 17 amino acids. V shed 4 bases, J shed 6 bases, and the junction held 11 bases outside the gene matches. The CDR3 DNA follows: TGTGCCAGCAGTTCCCCGGTGAGGACTAGCGGTCCCGGGGAGCTGTTTTTT. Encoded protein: CASSSPVRTSGPGELFF.

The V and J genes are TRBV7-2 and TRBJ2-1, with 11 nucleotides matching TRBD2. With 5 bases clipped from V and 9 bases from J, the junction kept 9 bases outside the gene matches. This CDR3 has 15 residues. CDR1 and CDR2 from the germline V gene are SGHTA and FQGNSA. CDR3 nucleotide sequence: TGTGCCAGCAGCATTAGCGGGAGGGCCACCCCTGAGCAGTTCTTC. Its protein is CASSISGRATPEQFF.

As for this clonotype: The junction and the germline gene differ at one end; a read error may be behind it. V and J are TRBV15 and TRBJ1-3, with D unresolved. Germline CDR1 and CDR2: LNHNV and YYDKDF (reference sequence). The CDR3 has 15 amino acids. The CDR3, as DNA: TGTGCCACCGGCAGAGACTCTCCCTCTGGAAACACCATATATTTT. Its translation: CATGRDSPSGNTIYF.

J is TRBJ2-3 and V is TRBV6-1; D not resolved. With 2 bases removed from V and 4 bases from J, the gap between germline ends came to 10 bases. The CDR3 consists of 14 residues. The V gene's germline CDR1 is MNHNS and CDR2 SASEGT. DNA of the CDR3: TGTGCCAGCAGTGAATCCAGCCGTCCAGATACGCAGTATTTT. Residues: CASSESSRPDTQYF.

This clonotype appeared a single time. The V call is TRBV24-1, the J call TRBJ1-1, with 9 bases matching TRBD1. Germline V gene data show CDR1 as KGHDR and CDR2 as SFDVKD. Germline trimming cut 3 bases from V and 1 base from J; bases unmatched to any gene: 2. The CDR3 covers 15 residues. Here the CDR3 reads CATSDAGQGNTEAFF. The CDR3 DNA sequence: TGTGCCACCAGTGATGCGGGACAGGGGAACACTGAAGCTTTCTTT.

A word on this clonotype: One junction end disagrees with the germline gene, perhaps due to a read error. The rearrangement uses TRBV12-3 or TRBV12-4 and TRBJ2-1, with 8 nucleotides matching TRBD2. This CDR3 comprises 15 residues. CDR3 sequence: CASSPSGSGYNEQFF. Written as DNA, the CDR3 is TGTGCCAGCAGCCCCAGCGGGAGCGGGTACAATGAGCAATTCTTC.

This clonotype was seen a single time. The CDR3 spells CASSYFSGLQETQYF. The CDR3 coding sequence is TGTGCCAGCAGTTATTTTTCGGGCCTCCAAGAGACCCAGTACTTC. V usage is TRBV6-2 or TRBV6-3 and J usage is TRBJ2-5, with D uncertain. The CDR3 is made up of 15 amino acids. Looked up from germline, CDR1 is MNHEY and CDR2 is SVGEGT. Trimming cost V 3 bases and J 1 base, with 12 bases left between them.

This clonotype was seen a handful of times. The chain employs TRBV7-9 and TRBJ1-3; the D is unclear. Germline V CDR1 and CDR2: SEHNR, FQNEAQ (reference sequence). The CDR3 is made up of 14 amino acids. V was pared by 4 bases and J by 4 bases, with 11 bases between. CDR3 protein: CASSSSGEGNTIYF. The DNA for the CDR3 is TGTGCCAGCAGCTCTTCCGGGGAGGGAAACACCATATATTTT.

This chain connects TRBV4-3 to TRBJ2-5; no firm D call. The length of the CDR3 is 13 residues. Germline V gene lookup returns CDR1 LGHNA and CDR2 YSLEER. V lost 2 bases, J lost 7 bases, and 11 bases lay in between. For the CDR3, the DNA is TGCGCCAGCAGCCAATCGGTCGCCGGGACCCAGTACTTC. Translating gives CASSQSVAGTQYF.

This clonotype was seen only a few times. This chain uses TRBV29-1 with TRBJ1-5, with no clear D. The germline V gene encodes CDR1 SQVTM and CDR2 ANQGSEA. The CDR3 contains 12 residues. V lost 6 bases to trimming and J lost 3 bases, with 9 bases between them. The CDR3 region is CSVGTDNQPQHF. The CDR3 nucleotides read TGCAGCGTCGGTACAGACAATCAGCCCCAGCATTTT.

The CDR3 bases are TGTGCCAGCAGTTATCAAGGACAGGGAAATGAGCAGTTCTTC. This codes for CASSYQGQGNEQFF. V is TRBV6-6 and J is TRBJ2-1, with 8 bases matching TRBD1. The CDR3 is 14 amino acids. After removal of 3 bases from V and 7 bases from J, the junction contained 5 bases not matched to a gene. Germline-derived CDR1 and CDR2 are MNHNY and SVGAGI (reference sequence).

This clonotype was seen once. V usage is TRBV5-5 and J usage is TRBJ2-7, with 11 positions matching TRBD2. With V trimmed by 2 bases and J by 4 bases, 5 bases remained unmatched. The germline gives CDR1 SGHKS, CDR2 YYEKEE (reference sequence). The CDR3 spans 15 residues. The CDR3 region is CASSFYTSGSYEQYF. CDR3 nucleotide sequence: TGTGCCAGCAGCTTCTACACTAGCGGGAGTTACGAGCAGTACTTC.

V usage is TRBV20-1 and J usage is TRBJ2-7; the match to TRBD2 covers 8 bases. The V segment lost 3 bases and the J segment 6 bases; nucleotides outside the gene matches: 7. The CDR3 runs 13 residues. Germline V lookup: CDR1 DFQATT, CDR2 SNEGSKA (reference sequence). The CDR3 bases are TGCAGTGCTAGGTCGGGAGGGCCCCGCGAGCAGTACTTC. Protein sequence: CSARSGGPREQYF.

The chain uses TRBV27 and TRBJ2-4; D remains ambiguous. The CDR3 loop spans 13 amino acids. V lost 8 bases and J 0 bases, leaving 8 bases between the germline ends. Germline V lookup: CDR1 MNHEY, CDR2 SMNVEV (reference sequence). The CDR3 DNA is TGTGCCAGCTTCGGAGTAGCCAAAAACATTCAGTACTTC. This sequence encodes CASFGVAKNIQYF.

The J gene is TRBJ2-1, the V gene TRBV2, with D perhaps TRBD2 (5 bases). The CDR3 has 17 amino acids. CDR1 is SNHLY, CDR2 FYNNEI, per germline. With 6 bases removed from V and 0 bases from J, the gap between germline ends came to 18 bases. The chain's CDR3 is CASRGRVGQSSYNEQFF. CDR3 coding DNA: TGTGCCAGCAGGGGGAGAGTCGGGCAGAGCTCCTACAATGAGCAGTTCTTC.

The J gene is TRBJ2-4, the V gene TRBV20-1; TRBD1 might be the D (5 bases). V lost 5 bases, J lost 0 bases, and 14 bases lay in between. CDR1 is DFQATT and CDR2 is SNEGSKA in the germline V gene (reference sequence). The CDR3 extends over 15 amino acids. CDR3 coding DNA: TGCAGTGCTCGCAGGGAAAACTTAGCCAAAAACATTCAGTACTTC. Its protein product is CSARRENLAKNIQYF.

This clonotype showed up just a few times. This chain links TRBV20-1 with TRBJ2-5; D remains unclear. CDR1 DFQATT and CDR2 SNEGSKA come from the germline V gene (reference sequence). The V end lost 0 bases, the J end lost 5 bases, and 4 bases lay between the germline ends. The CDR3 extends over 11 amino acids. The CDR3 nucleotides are TGCAGTGCTAGAGATACGGAGACCCAGTACTTC. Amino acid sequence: CSARDTETQYF.

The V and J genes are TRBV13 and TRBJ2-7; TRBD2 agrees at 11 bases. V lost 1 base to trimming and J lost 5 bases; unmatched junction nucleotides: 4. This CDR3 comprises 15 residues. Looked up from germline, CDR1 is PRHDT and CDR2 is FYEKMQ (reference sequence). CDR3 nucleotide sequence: TGTGCCAGCAGCTTAGTAGCGGGAGGGCCCAACGAGCAGTACTTC. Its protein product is CASSLVAGGPNEQYF.

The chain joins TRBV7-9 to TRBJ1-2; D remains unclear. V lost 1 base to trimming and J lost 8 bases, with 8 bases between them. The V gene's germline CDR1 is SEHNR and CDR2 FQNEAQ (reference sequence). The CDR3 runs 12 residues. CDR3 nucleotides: TGTGCCAGCAGCTTAGTCGGGCTCGGCTACACCTTC. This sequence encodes CASSLVGLGYTF.

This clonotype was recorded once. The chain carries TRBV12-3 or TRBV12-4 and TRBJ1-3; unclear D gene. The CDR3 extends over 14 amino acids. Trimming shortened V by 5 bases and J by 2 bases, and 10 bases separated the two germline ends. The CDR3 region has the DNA TGTGCCAGCAGTCCCTGGACGGCTGGAAACACCATATATTTT. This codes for CASSPWTAGNTIYF.

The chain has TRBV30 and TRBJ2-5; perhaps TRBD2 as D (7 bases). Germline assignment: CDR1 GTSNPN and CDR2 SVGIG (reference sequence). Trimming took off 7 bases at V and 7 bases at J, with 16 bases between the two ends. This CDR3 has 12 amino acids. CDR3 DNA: TGTGCCTTGGACGGGGGGCTTGGGACCCAGTACTTC. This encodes CALDGGLGTQYF.

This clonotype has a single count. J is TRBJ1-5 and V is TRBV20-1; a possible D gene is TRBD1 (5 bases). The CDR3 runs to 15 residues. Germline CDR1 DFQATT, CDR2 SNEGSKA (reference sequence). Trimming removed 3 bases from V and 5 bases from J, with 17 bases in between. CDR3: CSASQAMGGDQPQHF. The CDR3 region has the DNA TGCAGTGCTAGTCAGGCCATGGGGGGGGATCAGCCCCAGCATTTT.

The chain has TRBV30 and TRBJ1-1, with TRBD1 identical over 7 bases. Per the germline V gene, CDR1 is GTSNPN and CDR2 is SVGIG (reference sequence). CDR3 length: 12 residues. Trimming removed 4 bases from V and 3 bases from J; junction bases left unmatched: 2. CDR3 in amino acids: CAWTDRDTEAFF. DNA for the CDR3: TGTGCCTGGACAGACAGGGACACTGAAGCTTTCTTT.

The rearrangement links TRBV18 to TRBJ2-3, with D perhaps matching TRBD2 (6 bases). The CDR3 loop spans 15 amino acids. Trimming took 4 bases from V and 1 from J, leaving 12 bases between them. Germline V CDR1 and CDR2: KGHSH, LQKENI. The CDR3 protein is CASSLGGSGTDTQYF. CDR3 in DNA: TGTGCCAGCTCACTCGGGGGTAGCGGCACAGATACGCAGTATTTT. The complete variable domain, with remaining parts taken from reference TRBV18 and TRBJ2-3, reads NAGVMQNPRHLVRRRGQEARLRCSPMKGHSHVYWYRQLPEEGLKFMVYLQKENIIDESGMPKERFSAEFPKEGPSILRIQQVVRGDSAAYFCASSLGGSGTDTQYFGPGTRLTVL.

This CDR3 reads CASTPMPGAYEQYF. The CDR3 region has the DNA TGTGCCAGCACCCCCATGCCAGGTGCCTACGAGCAGTACTTC. The chain links TRBV6-5 to TRBJ2-7, with D hard to call. This CDR3 comprises 14 residues. CDR1 is MNHEY and CDR2 is SVGAGI in the germline V gene. The germline V and J ends were trimmed by 7 bases and 2 bases, with 15 bases remaining between them.

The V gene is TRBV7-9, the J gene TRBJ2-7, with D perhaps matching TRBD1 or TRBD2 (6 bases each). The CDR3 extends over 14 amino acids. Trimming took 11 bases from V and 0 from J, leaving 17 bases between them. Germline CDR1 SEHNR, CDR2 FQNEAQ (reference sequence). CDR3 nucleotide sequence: TGTGCCTCTGGGGGGCGGGCGAGCTCCTACGAGCAGTACTTC. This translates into CASGGRASSYEQYF.

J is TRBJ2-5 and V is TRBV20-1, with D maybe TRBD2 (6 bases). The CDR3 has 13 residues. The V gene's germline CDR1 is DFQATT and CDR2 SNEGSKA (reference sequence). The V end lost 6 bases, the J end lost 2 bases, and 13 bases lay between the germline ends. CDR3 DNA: TGCAGTGCCCTAGGGAGGAGTCAAGAGACCCAGTACTTC. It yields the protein CSALGRSQETQYF.

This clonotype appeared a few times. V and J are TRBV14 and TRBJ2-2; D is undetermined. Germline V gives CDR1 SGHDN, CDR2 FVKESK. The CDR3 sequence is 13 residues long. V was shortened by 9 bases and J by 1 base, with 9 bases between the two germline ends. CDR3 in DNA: TGTGCCAGTTCTAGTGTGAACACCGGGGAGCTGTTTTTT. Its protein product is CASSSVNTGELFF.

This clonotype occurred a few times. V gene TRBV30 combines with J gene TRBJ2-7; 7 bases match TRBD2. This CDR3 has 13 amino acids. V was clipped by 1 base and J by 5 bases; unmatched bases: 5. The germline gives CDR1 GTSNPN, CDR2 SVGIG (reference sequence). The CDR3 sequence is CAWSGGRTDEQYF. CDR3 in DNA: TGTGCCTGGAGTGGCGGGAGAACGGACGAGCAGTACTTC.